These 3 T cell receptor beta chains were all obtained from the same sample, sequenced in a study of cytomegalovirus exposure and HLA in healthy donors. A multiplex PCR was run with 60 Vbeta primers and 13 Jbeta primers. TCRdb's copy holds only in-frame clones and misses some; the assay was immunoSEQ multiplex PCR. The profile covers roughly 120,000 clones, with 80% to 85% appearing a single time and about 0.94% taken by the ten largest. The sample comprised PBMCs. The receptors here all came from a human donor in good health.

This clone is a singleton in its sample. V and J are TRBV7-2 and TRBJ1-2, with a tentative D call TRBD1 (5 bases). Per the germline V gene, CDR1 is SGHTA and CDR2 is FQGNSA. Trimming took off 2 bases at V and 6 bases at J, with 16 bases between the two ends. This CDR3 contains 15 residues. CDR3 in amino acids: CASSLIGGAVDGYTF. In DNA form, the CDR3 reads TGTGCCAGCAGCTTAATCGGTGGGGCGGTCGATGGCTACACCTTC.

CDR3 DNA: TGTGCCAGCAGCCGTGACGTGGGGAGCGAGAACTATGGCTACACCTTC. This codes for CASSRDVGSENYGYTF. The chain combines TRBV13 with TRBJ1-2, with D unclear. The CDR3 is 16 residues long. V gave up 5 bases and J gave up 2 bases, with 18 bases separating them. CDR1 and CDR2 (germline): PRHDT, FYEKMQ (reference sequence). Looking up the rest from reference TRBV13 and TRBJ1-2 gives the full variable domain: AAGVIQSPRHLIKEKRETATLKCYPIPRHDTVYWYQQGPGQDPQFLISFYEKMQSDKGSIPDRFSAQQFSDYHSELNMSSLELGDSALYFCASSRDVGSENYGYTFGSGTRLTVV.

A remark on this clone: Germline is not matched at one junction end, which may reflect a read error. This chain links TRBV2 with TRBJ2-7; maybe TRBD1 (6 bases). CDR1 and CDR2 from the germline V gene are SNHLY and FYNNEI. This CDR3 is built from 14 residues. The CDR3 protein is CTSKIPGQPVEQYF. The CDR3 DNA reads TGTACCAGTAAAATCCCGGGACAACCGGTCGAGCAGTACTTC.